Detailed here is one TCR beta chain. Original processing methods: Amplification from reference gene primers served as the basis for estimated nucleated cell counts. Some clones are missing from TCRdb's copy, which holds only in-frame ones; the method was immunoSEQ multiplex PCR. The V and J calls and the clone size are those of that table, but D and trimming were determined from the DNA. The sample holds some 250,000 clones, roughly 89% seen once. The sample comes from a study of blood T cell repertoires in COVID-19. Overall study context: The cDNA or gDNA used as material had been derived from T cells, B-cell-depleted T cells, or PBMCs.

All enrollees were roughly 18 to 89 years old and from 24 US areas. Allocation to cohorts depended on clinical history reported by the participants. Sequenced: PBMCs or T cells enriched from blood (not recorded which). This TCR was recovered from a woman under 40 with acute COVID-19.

DNA for the CDR3: TGTGCCAGCAGGGCGGCAGGGGGTAGGAATGAGCAGTTCTTC. Translated: CASRAAGGRNEQFF. This sequence joins TRBV3-1 (or the pseudogene TRBV3-2) and TRBJ2-1, with 7 bases lining up with TRBD1. The CDR3 is 14 residues long. The V segment lost 6 bases and the J segment 7 bases; nucleotides outside the gene matches: 9. Germline CDR1 reads LGHDT; CDR2 reads YNNKEL (reference sequence).